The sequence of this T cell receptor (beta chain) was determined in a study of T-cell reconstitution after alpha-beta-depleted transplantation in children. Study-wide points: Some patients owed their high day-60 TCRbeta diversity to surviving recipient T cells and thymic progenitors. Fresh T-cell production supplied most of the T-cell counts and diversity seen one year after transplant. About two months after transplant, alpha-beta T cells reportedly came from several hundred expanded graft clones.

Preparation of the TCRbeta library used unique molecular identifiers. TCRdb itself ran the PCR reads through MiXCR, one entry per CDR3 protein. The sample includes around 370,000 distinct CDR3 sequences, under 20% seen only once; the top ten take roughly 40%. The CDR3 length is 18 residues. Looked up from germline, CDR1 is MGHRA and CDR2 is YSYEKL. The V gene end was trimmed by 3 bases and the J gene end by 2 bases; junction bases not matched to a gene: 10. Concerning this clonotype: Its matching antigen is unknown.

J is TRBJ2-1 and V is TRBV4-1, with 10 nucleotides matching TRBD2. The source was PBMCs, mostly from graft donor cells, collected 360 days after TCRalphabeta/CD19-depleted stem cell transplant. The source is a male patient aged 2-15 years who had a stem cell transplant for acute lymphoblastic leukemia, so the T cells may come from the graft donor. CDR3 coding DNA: TGCGCCAGCAGCCATCCTTCGGGGCTAGCGGGAGCCTACAATGAGCAGTTCTTC. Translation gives CASSHPSGLAGAYNEQFF.